The present T cell receptor beta chain was sequenced within a study of T cells after yellow fever vaccination. This clonotype was picked up a small number of times. TCRdb called the 5' RACE reads again in MiXCR, with one record for every CDR3 protein. This table holds some 560,000 distinct CDR3 sequences, about a fifth found once. Trimming pared 3 bases from V and 7 bases from J, leaving 12 bases between. There are 13 residues in the CDR3. This chain uses TRBV12-3 or TRBV12-4 with TRBJ1-2; unclear D gene. The sequenced sample was PBMCs, obtained 15 days after the yellow fever booster vaccination. The TCR originated in a man younger than 45 who received the YFV17D yellow fever vaccine. This CDR3 reads CASSFGRDTGYTF. CDR3 nucleotide sequence: TGTGCCAGCAGTTTTGGTCGGGATACTGGCTACACCTTC.